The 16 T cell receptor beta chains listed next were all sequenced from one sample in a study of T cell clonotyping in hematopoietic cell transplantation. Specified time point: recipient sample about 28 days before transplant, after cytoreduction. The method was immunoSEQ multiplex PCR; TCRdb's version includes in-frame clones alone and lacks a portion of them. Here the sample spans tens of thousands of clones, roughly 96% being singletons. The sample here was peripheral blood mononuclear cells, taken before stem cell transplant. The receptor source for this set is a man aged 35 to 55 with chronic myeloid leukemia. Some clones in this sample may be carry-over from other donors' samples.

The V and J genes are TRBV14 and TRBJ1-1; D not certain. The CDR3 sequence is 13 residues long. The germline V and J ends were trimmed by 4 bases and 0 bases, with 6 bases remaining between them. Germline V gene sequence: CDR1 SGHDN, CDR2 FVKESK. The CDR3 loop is CASSPQMNTEAFF. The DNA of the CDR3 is TGTGCCAGCAGCCCACAGATGAACACTGAAGCTTTCTTT. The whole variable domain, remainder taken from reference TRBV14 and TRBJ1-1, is EAGVTQFPSHSVIEKGQTVTLRCDPISGHDNLYWYRRVMGKEIKFLLHFVKESKQDESGMPNNRFLAERTGGTYSTLKVQPAELEDSGVYFCASSPQMNTEAFFGQGTRLTVV.

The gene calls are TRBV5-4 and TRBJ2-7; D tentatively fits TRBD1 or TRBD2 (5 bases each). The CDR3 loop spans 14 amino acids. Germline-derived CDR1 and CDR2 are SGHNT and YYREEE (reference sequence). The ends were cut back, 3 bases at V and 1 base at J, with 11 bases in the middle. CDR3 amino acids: CASSWGTESYEQYF. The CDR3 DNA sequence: TGTGCCAGCAGCTGGGGGACGGAATCCTACGAGCAGTACTTC.

CDR3: CASSGGTGKNQPQHF. The CDR3 DNA reads TGTGCCAGCAGCGGCGGGACAGGGAAGAATCAGCCCCAGCATTTT. The chain links TRBV28 to TRBJ1-5, with 9 positions matching TRBD1. Germline V gene lookup returns CDR1 MDHEN and CDR2 SYDVKM. CDR3 length equals 15 residues. V shed 6 bases and J 4 bases; nucleotides not matched to a gene: 7.

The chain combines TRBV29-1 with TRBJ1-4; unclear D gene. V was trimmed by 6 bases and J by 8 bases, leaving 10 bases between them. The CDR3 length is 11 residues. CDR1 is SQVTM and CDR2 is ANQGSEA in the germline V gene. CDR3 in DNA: TGCAGCGTCCCCATTAGGGAAAAACTGTTTTTT. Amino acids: CSVPIREKLFF.

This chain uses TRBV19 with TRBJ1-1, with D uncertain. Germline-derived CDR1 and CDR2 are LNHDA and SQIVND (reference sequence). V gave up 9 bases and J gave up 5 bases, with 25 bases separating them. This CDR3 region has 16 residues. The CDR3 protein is CASESREIGRRTEAFF. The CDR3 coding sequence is TGTGCCAGCGAATCCCGGGAGATAGGGCGAAGGACTGAAGCTTTCTTT.

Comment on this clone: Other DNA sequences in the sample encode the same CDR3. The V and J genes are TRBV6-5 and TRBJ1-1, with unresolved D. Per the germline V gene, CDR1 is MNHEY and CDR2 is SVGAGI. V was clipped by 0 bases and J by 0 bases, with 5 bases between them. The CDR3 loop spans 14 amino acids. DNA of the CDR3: TGTGCCAGCAGTTACTCAAGAGTGAACACTGAAGCTTTCTTT. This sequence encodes CASSYSRVNTEAFF.

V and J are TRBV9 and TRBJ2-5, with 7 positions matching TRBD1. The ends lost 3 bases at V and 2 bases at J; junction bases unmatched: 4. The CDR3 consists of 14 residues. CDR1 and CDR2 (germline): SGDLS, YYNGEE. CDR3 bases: TGTGCCAGCAGCGAGTGGACAGGACAAGAGACCCAGTACTTC. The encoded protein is CASSEWTGQETQYF.

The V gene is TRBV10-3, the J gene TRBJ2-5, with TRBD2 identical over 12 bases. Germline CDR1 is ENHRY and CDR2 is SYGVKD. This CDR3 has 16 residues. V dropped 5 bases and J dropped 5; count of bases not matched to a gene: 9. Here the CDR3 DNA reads TGTGCCATCAGTCGGACTAGCGGGGAGGCGGTGGAGACCCAGTACTTC. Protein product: CAISRTSGEAVETQYF.

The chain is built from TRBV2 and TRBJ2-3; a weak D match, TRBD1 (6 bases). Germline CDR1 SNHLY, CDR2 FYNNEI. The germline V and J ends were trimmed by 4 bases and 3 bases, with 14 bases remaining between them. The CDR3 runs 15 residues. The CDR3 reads CASSVGPGDTDTQYF. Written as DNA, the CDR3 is TGTGCCAGCAGTGTAGGGCCAGGGGATACAGATACGCAGTATTTT.

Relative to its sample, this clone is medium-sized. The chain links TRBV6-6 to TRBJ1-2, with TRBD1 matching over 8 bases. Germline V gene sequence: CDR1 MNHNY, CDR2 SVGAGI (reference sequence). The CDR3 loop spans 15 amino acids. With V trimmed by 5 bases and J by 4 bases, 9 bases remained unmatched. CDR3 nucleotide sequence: TGTGCCAGCAGTCTTTCGACAGGGGCTCCCTATGGCTACACCTTC. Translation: CASSLSTGAPYGYTF.

CDR3 sequence (DNA): TGTGCCAGCAGTTACTCGTCGGGCCCTCTGGAGCTGTTTTTT. This gives the protein CASSYSSGPLELFF. The chain joins TRBV6-5 to TRBJ2-2; D uncertain. V lost 0 bases to trimming and J lost 10 bases, with 12 bases between them. The CDR3 covers 14 residues. From germline, CDR1 is MNHEY and CDR2 SVGAGI.

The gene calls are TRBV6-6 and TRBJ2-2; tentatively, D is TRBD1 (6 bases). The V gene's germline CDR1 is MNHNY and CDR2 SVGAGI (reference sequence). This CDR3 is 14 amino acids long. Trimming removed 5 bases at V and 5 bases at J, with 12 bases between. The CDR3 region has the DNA TGTGCCAGCAGTCCGACAGGTTGGACCGGGGAGCTGTTTTTT. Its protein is CASSPTGWTGELFF.

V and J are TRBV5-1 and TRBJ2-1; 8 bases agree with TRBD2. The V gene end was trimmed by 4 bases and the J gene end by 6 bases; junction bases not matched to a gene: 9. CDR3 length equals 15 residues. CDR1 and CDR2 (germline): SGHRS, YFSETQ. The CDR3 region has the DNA TGCGCCAGCAGCCTTGGGGTTGGGACTAGCAATGAGCAGTTCTTC. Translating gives CASSLGVGTSNEQFF.

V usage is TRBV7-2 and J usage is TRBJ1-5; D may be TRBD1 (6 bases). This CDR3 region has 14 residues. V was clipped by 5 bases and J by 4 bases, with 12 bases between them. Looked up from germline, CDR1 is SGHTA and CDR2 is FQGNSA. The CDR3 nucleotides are TGTGCCAGCAGCCAAGGGGGAGGTAATCAGCCCCAGCATTTT. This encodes CASSQGGGNQPQHF. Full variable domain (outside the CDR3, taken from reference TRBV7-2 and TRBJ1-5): GAGVSQSPSNKVTEKGKDVELRCDPISGHTALYWYRQSLGQGLEFLIYFQGNSAPDKSGLPSDRFSAERTGGSVSTLTIQRTQQEDSAVYLCASSQGGGNQPQHFGDGTRLSIL.

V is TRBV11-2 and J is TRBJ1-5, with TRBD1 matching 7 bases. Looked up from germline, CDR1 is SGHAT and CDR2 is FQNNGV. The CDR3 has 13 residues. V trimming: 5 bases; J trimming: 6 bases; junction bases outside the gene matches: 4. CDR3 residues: CASSPNRGQPQHF. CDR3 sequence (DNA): TGTGCCAGCAGCCCGAACAGGGGTCAGCCCCAGCATTTT.

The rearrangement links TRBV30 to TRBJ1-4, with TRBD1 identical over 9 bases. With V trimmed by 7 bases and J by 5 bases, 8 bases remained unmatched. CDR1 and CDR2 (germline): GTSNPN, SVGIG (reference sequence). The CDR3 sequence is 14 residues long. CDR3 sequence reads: CAFGKGTGNEKLFF. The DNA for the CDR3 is TGTGCCTTCGGGAAAGGGACAGGGAATGAAAAACTGTTTTTT.